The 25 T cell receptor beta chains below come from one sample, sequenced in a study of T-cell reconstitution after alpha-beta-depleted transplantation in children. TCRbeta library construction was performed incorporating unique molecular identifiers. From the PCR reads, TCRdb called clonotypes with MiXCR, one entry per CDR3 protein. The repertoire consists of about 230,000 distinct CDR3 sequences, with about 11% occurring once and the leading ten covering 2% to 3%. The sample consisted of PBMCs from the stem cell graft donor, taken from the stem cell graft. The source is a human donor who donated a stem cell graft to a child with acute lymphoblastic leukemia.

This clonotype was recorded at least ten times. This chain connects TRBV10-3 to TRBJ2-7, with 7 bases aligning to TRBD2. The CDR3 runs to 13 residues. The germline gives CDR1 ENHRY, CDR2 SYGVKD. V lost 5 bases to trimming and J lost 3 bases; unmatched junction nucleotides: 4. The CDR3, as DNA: TGTGCCATCAGTCGGGGCGGGGGCTACGAGCAGTACTTC. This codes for CAISRGGGYEQYF.

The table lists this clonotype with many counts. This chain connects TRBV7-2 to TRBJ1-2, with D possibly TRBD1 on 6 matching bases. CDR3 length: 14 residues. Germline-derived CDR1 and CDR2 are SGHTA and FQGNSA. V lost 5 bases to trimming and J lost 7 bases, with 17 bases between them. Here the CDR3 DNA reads TGTGCCAGCAGCCCCGACAGGTCTGCTGGTGGCTACACCTTC. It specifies CASSPDRSAGGYTF. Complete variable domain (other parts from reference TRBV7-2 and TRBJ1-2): GAGVSQSPSNKVTEKGKDVELRCDPISGHTALYWYRQSLGQGLEFLIYFQGNSAPDKSGLPSDRFSAERTGGSVSTLTIQRTQQEDSAVYLCASSPDRSAGGYTFGSGTRLTVV.

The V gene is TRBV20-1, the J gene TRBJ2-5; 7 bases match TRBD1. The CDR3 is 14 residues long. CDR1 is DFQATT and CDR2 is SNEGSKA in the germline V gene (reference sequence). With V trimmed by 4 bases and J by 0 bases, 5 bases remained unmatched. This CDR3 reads CSAKDRRYQETQYF. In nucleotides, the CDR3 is TGCAGTGCTAAGGACAGGAGGTACCAAGAGACCCAGTACTTC.

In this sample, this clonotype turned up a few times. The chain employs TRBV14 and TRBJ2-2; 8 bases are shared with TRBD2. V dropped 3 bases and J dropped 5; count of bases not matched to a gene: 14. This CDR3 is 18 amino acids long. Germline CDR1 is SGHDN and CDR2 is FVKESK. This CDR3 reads CASSHVAGLADKTGELFF. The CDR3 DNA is TGTGCCAGCAGCCACGTAGCGGGATTGGCAGATAAAACCGGGGAGCTGTTTTTT.

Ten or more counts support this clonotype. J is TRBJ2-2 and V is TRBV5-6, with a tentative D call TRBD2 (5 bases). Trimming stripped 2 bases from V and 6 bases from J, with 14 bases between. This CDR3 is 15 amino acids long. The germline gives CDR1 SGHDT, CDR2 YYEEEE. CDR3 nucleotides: TGTGCCAGCAGCTTCCGACTATCGCATCCCGGGGAGCTGTTTTTT. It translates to CASSFRLSHPGELFF. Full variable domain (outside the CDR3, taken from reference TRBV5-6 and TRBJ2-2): DAGVTQSPTHLIKTRGQQVTLRCSPKSGHDTVSWYQQALGQGPQFIFQYYEEEERQRGNFPDRFSGHQFPNYSSELNVNALLLGDSALYLCASSFRLSHPGELFFGEGSRLTVL.

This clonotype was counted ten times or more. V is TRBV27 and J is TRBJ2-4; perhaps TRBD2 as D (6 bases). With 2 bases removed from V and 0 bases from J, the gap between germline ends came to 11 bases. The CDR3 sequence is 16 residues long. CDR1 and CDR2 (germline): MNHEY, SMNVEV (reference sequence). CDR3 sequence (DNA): TGTGCCAGCAGTTTAGGAGGGGCCCTAGCCAAAAACATTCAGTACTTC. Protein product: CASSLGGALAKNIQYF.

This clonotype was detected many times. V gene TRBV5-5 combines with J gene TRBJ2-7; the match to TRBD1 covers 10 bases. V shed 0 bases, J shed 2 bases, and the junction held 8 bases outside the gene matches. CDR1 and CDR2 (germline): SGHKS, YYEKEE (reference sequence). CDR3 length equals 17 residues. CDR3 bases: TGTGCCAGCAGCTTGGCGAACGGGACAGGGGACCCCTACGAGCAGTACTTC. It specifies CASSLANGTGDPYEQYF.

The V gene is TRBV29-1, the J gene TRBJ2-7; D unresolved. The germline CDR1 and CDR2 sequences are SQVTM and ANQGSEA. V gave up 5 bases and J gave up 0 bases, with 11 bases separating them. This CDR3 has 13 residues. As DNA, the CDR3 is TGCAGCGTTAAAGGCTCTTACTCCTACGAGCAGTACTTC. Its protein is CSVKGSYSYEQYF.

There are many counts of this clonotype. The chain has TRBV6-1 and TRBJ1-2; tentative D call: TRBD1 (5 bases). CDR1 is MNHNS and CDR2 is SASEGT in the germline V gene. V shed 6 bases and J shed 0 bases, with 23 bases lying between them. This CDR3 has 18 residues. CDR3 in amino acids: CASSPRGARVRPNYGYTF. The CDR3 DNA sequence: TGTGCCAGCAGCCCCCGAGGGGCGCGGGTCCGCCCTAACTATGGCTACACCTTC.

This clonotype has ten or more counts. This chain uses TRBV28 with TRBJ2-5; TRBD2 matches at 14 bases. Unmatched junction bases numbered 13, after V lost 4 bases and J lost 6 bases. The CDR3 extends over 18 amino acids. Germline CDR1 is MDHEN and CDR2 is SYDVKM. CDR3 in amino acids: CASSSFIGLAGGVKTQYF. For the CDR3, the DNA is TGTGCCAGCAGTTCTTTCATAGGACTAGCGGGGGGTGTGAAGACCCAGTACTTC.

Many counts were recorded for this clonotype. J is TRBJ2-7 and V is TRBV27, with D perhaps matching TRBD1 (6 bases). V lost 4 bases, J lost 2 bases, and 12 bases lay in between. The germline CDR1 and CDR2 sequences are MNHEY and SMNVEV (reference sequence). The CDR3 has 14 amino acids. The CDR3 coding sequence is TGTGCCAGCAGTTCCCCCCGGGACACCTACGAGCAGTACTTC. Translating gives CASSSPRDTYEQYF.

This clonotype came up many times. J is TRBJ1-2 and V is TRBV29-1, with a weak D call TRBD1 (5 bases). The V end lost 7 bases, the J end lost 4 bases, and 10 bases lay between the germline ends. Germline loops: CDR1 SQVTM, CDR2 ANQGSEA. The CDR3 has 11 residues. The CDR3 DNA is TGCAGCGCTGGGGGACGCTATGGCTACACCTTC. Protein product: CSAGGRYGYTF.

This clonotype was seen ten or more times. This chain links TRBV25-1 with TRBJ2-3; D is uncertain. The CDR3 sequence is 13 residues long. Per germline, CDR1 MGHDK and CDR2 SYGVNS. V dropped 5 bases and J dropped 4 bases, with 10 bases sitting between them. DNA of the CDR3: TGTGCCAGCAGTCTGAAAAGGGCAGATACGCAGTATTTT. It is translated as CASSLKRADTQYF.

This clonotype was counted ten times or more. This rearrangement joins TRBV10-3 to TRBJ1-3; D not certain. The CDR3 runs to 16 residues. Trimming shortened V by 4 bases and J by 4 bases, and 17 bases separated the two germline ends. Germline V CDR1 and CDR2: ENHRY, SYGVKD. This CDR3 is CAISGPGGSTGNTIYF. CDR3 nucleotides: TGTGCCATCAGTGGGCCCGGAGGCTCCACGGGAAACACCATATATTTT.

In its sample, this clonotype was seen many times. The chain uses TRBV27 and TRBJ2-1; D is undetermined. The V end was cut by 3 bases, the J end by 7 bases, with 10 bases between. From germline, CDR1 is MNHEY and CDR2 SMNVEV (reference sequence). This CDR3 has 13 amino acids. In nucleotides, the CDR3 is TGTGCCAGCAGTTTGGGTACTTGGAATGAGCAGTTCTTC. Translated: CASSLGTWNEQFF.

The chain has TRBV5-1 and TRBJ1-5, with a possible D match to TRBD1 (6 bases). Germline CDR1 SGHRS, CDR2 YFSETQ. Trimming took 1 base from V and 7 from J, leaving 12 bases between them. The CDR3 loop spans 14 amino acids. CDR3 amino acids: CASSLKGGGQPQHF. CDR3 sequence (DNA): TGCGCCAGCAGCTTGAAGGGGGGTGGACAGCCCCAGCATTTT.

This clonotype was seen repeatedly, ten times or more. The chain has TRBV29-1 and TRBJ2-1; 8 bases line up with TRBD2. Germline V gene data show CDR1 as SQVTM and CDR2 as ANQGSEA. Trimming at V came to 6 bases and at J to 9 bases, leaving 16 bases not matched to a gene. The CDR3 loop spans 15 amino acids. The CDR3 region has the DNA TGCAGCGTGGAGGAGGGAGTAGCGGGGCCCGGTGAGCAGTTCTTC. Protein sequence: CSVEEGVAGPGEQFF.

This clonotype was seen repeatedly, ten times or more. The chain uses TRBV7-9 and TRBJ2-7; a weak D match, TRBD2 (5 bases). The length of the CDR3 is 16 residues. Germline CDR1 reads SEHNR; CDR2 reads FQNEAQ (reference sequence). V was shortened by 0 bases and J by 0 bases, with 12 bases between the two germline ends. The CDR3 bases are TGTGCCAGCAGCTTAGCGATCGGGGTATCCTCCTACGAGCAGTACTTC. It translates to CASSLAIGVSSYEQYF. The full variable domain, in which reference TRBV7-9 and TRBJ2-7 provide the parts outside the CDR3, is DTGVSQNPRHKITKRGQNVTFRCDPISEHNRLYWYRQTLGQGPEFLTYFQNEAQLEKSRLLSDRFSAERPKGSFSTLEIQRTEQGDSAMYLCASSLAIGVSSYEQYFGPGTRLTVT.

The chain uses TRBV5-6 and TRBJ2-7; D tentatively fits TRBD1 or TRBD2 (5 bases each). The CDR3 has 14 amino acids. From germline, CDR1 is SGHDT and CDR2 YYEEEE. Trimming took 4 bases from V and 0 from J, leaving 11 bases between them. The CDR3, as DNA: TGTGCCAGCAGCCCTTGGGGGAGCTCCTACGAGCAGTACTTC. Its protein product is CASSPWGSSYEQYF. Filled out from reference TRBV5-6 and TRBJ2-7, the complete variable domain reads DAGVTQSPTHLIKTRGQQVTLRCSPKSGHDTVSWYQQALGQGPQFIFQYYEEEERQRGNFPDRFSGHQFPNYSSELNVNALLLGDSALYLCASSPWGSSYEQYFGPGTRLTVT.

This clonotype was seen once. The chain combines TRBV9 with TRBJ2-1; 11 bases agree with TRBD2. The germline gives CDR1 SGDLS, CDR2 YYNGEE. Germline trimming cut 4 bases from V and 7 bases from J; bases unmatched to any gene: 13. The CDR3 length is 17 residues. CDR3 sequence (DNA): TGTGCCAGCAGCCCACAGGATAGCGGGAGGGCCCAAAATGAGCAGTTCTTC. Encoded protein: CASSPQDSGRAQNEQFF.

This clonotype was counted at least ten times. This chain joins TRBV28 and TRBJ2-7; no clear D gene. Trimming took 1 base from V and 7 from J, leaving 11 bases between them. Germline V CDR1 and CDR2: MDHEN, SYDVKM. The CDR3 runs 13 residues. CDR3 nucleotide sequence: TGTGCCAGCAGTTTATCCTTTTGGGATGAGCAGTACTTC. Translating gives CASSLSFWDEQYF.

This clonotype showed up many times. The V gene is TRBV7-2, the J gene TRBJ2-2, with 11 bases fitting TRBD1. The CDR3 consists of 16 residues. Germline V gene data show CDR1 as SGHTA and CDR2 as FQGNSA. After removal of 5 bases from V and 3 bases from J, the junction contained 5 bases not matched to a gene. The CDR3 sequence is CASSLLDRGHTGELFF. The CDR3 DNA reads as TGTGCCAGCAGCCTACTGGACAGGGGGCACACCGGGGAGCTGTTTTTT.

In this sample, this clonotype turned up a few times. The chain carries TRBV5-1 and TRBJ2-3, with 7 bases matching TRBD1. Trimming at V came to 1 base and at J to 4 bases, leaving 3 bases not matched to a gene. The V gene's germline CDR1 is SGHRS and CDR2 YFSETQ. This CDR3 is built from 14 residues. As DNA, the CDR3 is TGCGCCAGCAGCTTGAGGGGGCCATCAGATACGCAGTATTTT. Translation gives CASSLRGPSDTQYF. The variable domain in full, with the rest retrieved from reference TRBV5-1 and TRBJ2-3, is KAGVTQTPRYLIKTRGQQVTLSCSPISGHRSVSWYQQTPGQGLQFLFEYFSETQRNKGNFPGRFSGRQFSNSRSEMNVSTLELGDSALYLCASSLRGPSDTQYFGPGTRLTVL.

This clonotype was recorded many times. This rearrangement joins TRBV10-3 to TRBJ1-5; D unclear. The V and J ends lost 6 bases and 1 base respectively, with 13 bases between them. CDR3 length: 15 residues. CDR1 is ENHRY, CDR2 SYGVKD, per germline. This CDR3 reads CAISTDGRSNQPQHF. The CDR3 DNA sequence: TGTGCCATCAGCACGGACGGCCGAAGCAATCAGCCCCAGCATTTT.

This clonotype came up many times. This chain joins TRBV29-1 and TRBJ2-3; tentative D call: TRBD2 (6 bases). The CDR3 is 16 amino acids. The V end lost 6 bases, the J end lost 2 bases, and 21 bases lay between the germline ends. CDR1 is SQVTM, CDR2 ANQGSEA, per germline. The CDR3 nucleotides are TGCAGCGTGAGGGTGGGACTCCTCCTTTTCACAGATACGCAGTATTTT. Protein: CSVRVGLLLFTDTQYF.